This T cell receptor (beta chain) was captured in a study of beta chain features in type 1 diabetes. Isolated RNA was reverse transcribed in full, so expressed TCRB transcripts were sequenced. Measured with immunoSEQ multiplex PCR; TCRdb has only the in-frame clones, and not every one. The sample has hundreds of thousands of clones, over 9.5% seen once. Only a few counts were recorded for this clone. Its antigen is undetermined. Study results and limitations: Shorter TCRB CDR3s, moderately but significantly so, marked every one of the four CD4+ subsets in Type 1 diabetes patients. HLA effects on TCRB rearrangement stayed unresolved here. For patients, the naive, central memory and Treg TCRB repertoires appeared more alike than for healthy donors.

Approximately 0.11 L of blood, on average, came from one heparinised draw per donor. The TCR sequence derives from a man between 18 and 29 years old in good health. Sequencing was done on a sample of naive CD4+ T cells from blood.

CDR3 region: CASSQVGQGFGYTF. For the CDR3, the DNA is TGCGCCAGCAGCCAAGTGGGACAGGGTTTTGGCTACACCTTC. This chain connects TRBV4-1 to TRBJ1-2; 9 nucleotides align to TRBD1. CDR3 length equals 14 residues. The trim removed 1 base at V and 7 bases at J, leaving 4 bases unmatched. Germline lookup yields CDR1 MGHRA and CDR2 YSYEKL.